This T cell receptor beta chain was observed in a study of blood T cell repertoires in COVID-19 (dated by TCRdb to 2018 to 2021). For context, the study as a whole: Samples covering the acute and convalescent phases of COVID-19 were provided by collaborators in the United States, Italy and Spain. The material from the prospective study consisted of cDNA or gDNA derived from T cells, B-cell-depleted T cells, or PBMCs. The repertoires were released in a freely available public database intended as a resource for research on the immune response to SARS-CoV-2. The dataset comprised deeply sampled blood TCRbeta repertoires from subjects exposed to, actively infected with, or recovered from COVID-19. Sample metadata almost always included a de-identified subject ID, COVID-19 status, age in years and sex. Where HLA class I and class II types were available, the types were taken from metadata supplied by the sample provider, not from assay-based typing. The samples were drawn from the first 160 participants of the ongoing ImmuneRACE study and from 1,254 subjects provided by 6 global collaborators. General study outcomes and caveats: The quantity of clinical and demographic metadata differed by source and by participant and was supplied without curation.

The immunoSEQ Assay, a bias-controlled multiplex PCR, was used to amplify TCRbeta CDR3 regions from genomic DNA. Per the original workflow: The number of nucleated cells in each sample was estimated from the amplification of reference gene primers within the assay. Sequence reads were collapsed and filtered to measure the absolute abundance of every unique TCRbeta CDR3 rearrangement. For each sample, productive Simpson clonality was calculated as the square root of Simpson's diversity index over productive rearrangements. TCRdb retrieved this table from immuneACCESS and kept in-frame rearrangements only. Not all clones are present; in checked studies, unresolved V genes account for under half, and no reason is known for the remainder. The D gene and trimming were derived from the DNA, and the V and J assignments and clone size from that table. For this sample there are 210,000 or so clones; roughly four fifths appear just once. The leading ten clones occupy about 1.8% of the sample.

Comment on this clone: Its antigen remains unidentified. No quality values exist for individual bases; no much larger clone is one base distant.

The CDR3 goes from the cysteine to the phenylalanine over 15 residues. Of the read, only the CDR3 DNA is kept; its 45 bases are in frame from base 1. V and J lose 2 bases and 2 bases, and a span of 12 bases separates them. CDR1 and CDR2 are read off the germline V gene as LGHNA and YSLEER. In the prospective study, participants were about 18 to 95 years old, resided in approximately 22 geographic areas of the United States, and were enrolled through a virtual design. Cohort assignment in the prospective study relied on participant-reported clinical history from a screening survey and a study questionnaire. ImmuneRACE Cohort 3 recovered participants were defined by two consecutive negative NP/OP PCR tests, healthcare professional clearance, or symptom resolution. Mobile phlebotomists in the prospective study collected whole blood, serum and a nasopharyngeal or oropharyngeal swab from every participant. Additional blood draws and questionnaires over a 2-month period could optionally be provided by prospective study participants. Before DNA extraction, prospective study blood samples were shipped either frozen or at room temperature.

This chain joins TRBV4-3 to TRBJ1-2; possibly the D gene is TRBD1, per 5 matching bases. Source material: PBMCs or T cells enriched from blood (not recorded which). This receptor was taken from a man aged 55 to 70 who had recovered from COVID-19. The CDR3 amino acid sequence is: CASSQRTQDNYGYTF. The nucleotides read TGCGCCAGCAGCCAAAGAACACAGGACAACTATGGCTACACCTTC.